This TCR beta chain was profiled in a study of PD-1 blockade in classical Hodgkin lymphoma. Relapse after autologous stem cell transplantation occurred in every patient, and brentuximab vedotin exposure varied. The method was immunoSEQ multiplex PCR; TCRdb's version includes in-frame clones alone and lacks a portion of them. Among around 36,000 clones listed, about 90% were seen once. The CDR3 length is 12 residues. Germline lookup yields CDR1 MNHNS and CDR2 SASEGT. Trimming cost V 7 bases and J 7 bases, with 11 bases left between them. The chain couples TRBV6-1 to TRBJ1-5, with no clear D. The sequenced sample was peripheral blood mononuclear cells (PBMCs), obtained at baseline. This clonotype was sampled from a human donor with classical Hodgkin lymphoma. The CDR3 reads CASTAENQPQHF. The CDR3 DNA reads as TGTGCCAGCACCGCGGAAAACCAGCCCCAGCATTTT.